This is a list of T cell receptor beta chains from one sample in a study of cytomegalovirus exposure and HLA in healthy donors. Here immunoSEQ multiplex PCR was the method, and the copy in TCRdb shows in-frame clones only, minus some. The table records about 160,000 clones, roughly 80% of them present only once. Sequencing was done on a sample of PBMCs. The receptors originated from a man aged 50 to 60 in good health and CMV-seropositive. Each CDR3 is given with its conserved first and last residue. The D gene is left open where the match is weak. The listing skips clone size in some rows; elsewhere it reads once, few, many or a size class.

DNA: TGTGCCAGCAGCCAAGACCTGGTAGAAGAGACCCAGTACTTC
CDR3: CASSQDLVEETQYF
length: 14
D: NA
V: TRBV4-2
size: NA
J: TRBJ2-5

DNA: TGTGCCAGCAGCGCCGGGGTATCCGAGCAGTACTTC
CDR3: CASSAGVSEQYF
length: 12
D: NA
V: TRBV9
size: NA
J: TRBJ2-7

DNA: TGTGCCAGCAGCTCGGGACAGGGCTATTCACCCCTCCACTTT
CDR3: CASSSGQGYSPLHF
length: 14
D: TRBD1
V: TRBV5-5
size: NA
J: TRBJ1-6

DNA: TGTGCCAGCAGCTTGGTAGGGGCGAGCAATCAGCCCCAGCATTTT
CDR3: CASSLVGASNQPQHF
length: 15
D: NA
V: TRBV5-6
size: NA
J: TRBJ1-5

DNA: TGTGCCAGCAGCTTACGGACAGGGCTTGACGAGCAGTACTTC
CDR3: CASSLRTGLDEQYF
length: 14
D: TRBD1
V: TRBV11-2
size: NA
J: TRBJ2-7

DNA: TGTGCCAGCAGCTTAGGGCCCGGGTTCTATGGCTACACCTTC
CDR3: CASSLGPGFYGYTF
length: 14
D: NA
V: TRBV7-2
size: NA
J: TRBJ1-2

DNA: TGTGCCAGCAGCGATTCGGTCCGGGGACAGATACTTCATGGCTACACCTTC
CDR3: CASSDSVRGQILHGYTF
length: 17
D: NA
V: TRBV21-1
size: few
J: TRBJ1-2

DNA: TGTGCCAGCAGCTCGCGGTCGGGGGGCGAGCAGTACTTC
CDR3: CASSSRSGGEQYF
length: 13
D: TRBD2
V: TRBV7-9
size: NA
J: TRBJ2-7

DNA: TGCGCCAGCAGCACCGGACAGGTGGGAGCCGGGGAGCTGTTTTTT
CDR3: CASSTGQVGAGELFF
length: 15
D: TRBD1
V: TRBV5-1
size: few
J: TRBJ2-2

DNA: TGTGCCAGCAGCCAATCGACAGGGGTCTACGAGCAGTACTTC
CDR3: CASSQSTGVYEQYF
length: 14
D: TRBD1
V: TRBV4-2
size: NA
J: TRBJ2-7

DNA: TGTGCCAGCAGTGAGAGAGGAAACACCGGGGAGCTGTTTTTT
CDR3: CASSERGNTGELFF
length: 14
D: NA
V: TRBV6-1
size: NA
J: TRBJ2-2

DNA: TGTGCCAGCAGCCCTTGGGGGGGGACTCAGCCCCAGCATTTT
CDR3: CASSPWGGTQPQHF
length: 14
D: NA
V: TRBV5-8
size: NA
J: TRBJ1-5

DNA: TGTGCCAGCAGTTACTCAAACAGGAACACTGAAGCTTTCTTT
CDR3: CASSYSNRNTEAFF
length: 14
D: NA
V: TRBV6-6
size: NA
J: TRBJ1-1

DNA: TGTGCCAGCAGTTATTCCGGGACAGGGATAAAATATGGCTACACCTTC
CDR3: CASSYSGTGIKYGYTF
length: 16
D: TRBD1
V: TRBV6-5
size: NA
J: TRBJ1-2

DNA: TGTGCCAGCAGCCAAGAGACAGGGGTTAACACTGAAGCTTTCTTT
CDR3: CASSQETGVNTEAFF
length: 15
D: TRBD1
V: TRBV4-2
size: NA
J: TRBJ1-1

DNA: TGCGCCAGCAGCAGACAGGGCTCTGGAAACACCATATATTTT
CDR3: CASSRQGSGNTIYF
length: 14
D: TRBD1
V: TRBV4-1
size: few
J: TRBJ1-3

DNA: TGTGCCAGCAGTTTCGGACAGGGAGGGGGTGAGCAGTTCTTC
CDR3: CASSFGQGGGEQFF
length: 14
D: NA
V: TRBV7-2
size: NA
J: TRBJ2-1

DNA: TGCGCCAGCAACCCGGGACAGGGGGCTTTCGGCTATGGCTACACCTTC
CDR3: CASNPGQGAFGYGYTF
length: 16
D: TRBD1
V: TRBV5-1
size: few
J: TRBJ1-2

DNA: TGTGCCAGCAGCGCAGCGGGGATTTTGTCAGATACGCAGTATTTT
CDR3: CASSAAGILSDTQYF
length: 15
D: TRBD2
V: TRBV9
size: NA
J: TRBJ2-3

DNA: TGTGCCAGCACCGCGACTAGCGGGGGGACCGTCGAGCAGTACTTC
CDR3: CASTATSGGTVEQYF
length: 15
D: TRBD2
V: TRBV2
size: NA
J: TRBJ2-7

DNA: TGCGCCAGCAGCGGGACAGGGAACTATGGCTACACCTTC
CDR3: CASSGTGNYGYTF
length: 13
D: TRBD1
V: TRBV5-1
size: once
J: TRBJ1-2

DNA: TGTGCCAGCAGGAACGGGGGGGCCGGCTACAATGAGCAGTTCTTC
CDR3: CASRNGGAGYNEQFF
length: 15
D: TRBD2
V: TRBV6-5
size: few
J: TRBJ2-1

DNA: TGTGCCTGGAGTGTAGGCCGGGGGGCGCAAGGAAACACCATATATTTT
CDR3: CAWSVGRGAQGNTIYF
length: 16
D: NA
V: TRBV30
size: NA
J: TRBJ1-3

DNA: TGTGCCAGCAGCCTGGGAGGGTCGGAAGCCTACGAGCAGTACTTC
CDR3: CASSLGGSEAYEQYF
length: 15
D: TRBD2
V: TRBV28
size: NA
J: TRBJ2-7

DNA: TGTGCCAGCAGCCTTTTGACAGGGGCCCTTTCTAATTCGCCCCTCCACTTT
CDR3: CASSLLTGALSNSPLHF
length: 17
D: TRBD1
V: TRBV5-6
size: NA
J: TRBJ1-6

DNA: TGTGCCAGCATAAAGGGAGCTGAAGCTTTCTTT
CDR3: CASIKGAEAFF
length: 11
D: NA
V: TRBV5-4
size: NA
J: TRBJ1-1

DNA: TGTGCCAGCAGTTTTTACAGAGTTGAAAACACCATATATTTT
CDR3: CASSFYRVENTIYF
length: 14
D: NA
V: TRBV28
size: NA
J: TRBJ1-3

DNA: TGTGCCAGCAGCTTAGCCGGGTCTTGGTACGAGCAGTACTTC
CDR3: CASSLAGSWYEQYF
length: 14
D: NA
V: TRBV11-2
size: NA
J: TRBJ2-7

DNA: TGCGCCAGCAGTCAACGACTGTTCCAAGAGACCCAGTACTTC
CDR3: CASSQRLFQETQYF
length: 14
D: NA
V: TRBV5-1
size: few
J: TRBJ2-5

DNA: TGTGCCAGCAGCGCCACAGGGGGTTCTGAAGCTTTCTTT
CDR3: CASSATGGSEAFF
length: 13
D: TRBD1
V: TRBV9
size: NA
J: TRBJ1-1

DNA: TGCGCCAGCAGCTTTGGACAAGACTACAATGAGCAGTTCTTC
CDR3: CASSFGQDYNEQFF
length: 14
D: NA
V: TRBV5-1
size: NA
J: TRBJ2-1

DNA: TGCGCCAGCAGCTTGGGGACAGGAATTAATTCACCCCTCCACTTT
CDR3: CASSLGTGINSPLHF
length: 15
D: TRBD1
V: TRBV5-1
size: NA
J: TRBJ1-6

DNA: TGTGCCAGCAGCCGGGGGCGGGGGGGTTACAATGAGCAGTTCTTC
CDR3: CASSRGRGGYNEQFF
length: 15
D: TRBD2
V: TRBV4-2
size: NA
J: TRBJ2-1

DNA: TGTGCCAGCAGCTCGAGGGAGGCACTTTTGGAAGAGACCCAGTACTTC
CDR3: CASSSREALLEETQYF
length: 16
D: NA
V: TRBV7-7
size: NA
J: TRBJ2-5

DNA: TGTGCCAGCACCCCTGGGGGGTGGAGTACTGAAGCTTTCTTT
CDR3: CASTPGGWSTEAFF
length: 14
D: NA
V: TRBV7-2
size: NA
J: TRBJ1-1

DNA: TGTGCCAGCAGCTCACTAGGAGAGTACTTC
CDR3: CASSSLGEYF
length: 10
D: NA
V: TRBV5-8
size: NA
J: TRBJ2-5

DNA: TGTGCCAGCTCCCCCGGGACAGGAGATTCACCCCTCCACTTT
CDR3: CASSPGTGDSPLHF
length: 14
D: TRBD1
V: TRBV18
size: NA
J: TRBJ1-6

DNA: TGTGCCAGCACCCCCTCGCTGGGACAGAACACTGAAGCTTTCTTT
CDR3: CASTPSLGQNTEAFF
length: 15
D: NA
V: TRBV6-6
size: few
J: TRBJ1-1

DNA: TGCGCCAGCAGCCAAGATCCAAGAGGAGGAGAGCAGTTCTTC
CDR3: CASSQDPRGGEQFF
length: 14
D: NA
V: TRBV4-3
size: few
J: TRBJ2-1

DNA: TGTGCCAGCAGCGGATTCCGGGGTCCGAATGAAAAACTGTTTTTT
CDR3: CASSGFRGPNEKLFF
length: 15
D: NA
V: TRBV9
size: NA
J: TRBJ1-4

DNA: TGTGCCATCAGGGCGGGACAGGGGGACAATGAGCAGTTCTTC
CDR3: CAIRAGQGDNEQFF
length: 14
D: TRBD1
V: TRBV10-3
size: NA
J: TRBJ2-1